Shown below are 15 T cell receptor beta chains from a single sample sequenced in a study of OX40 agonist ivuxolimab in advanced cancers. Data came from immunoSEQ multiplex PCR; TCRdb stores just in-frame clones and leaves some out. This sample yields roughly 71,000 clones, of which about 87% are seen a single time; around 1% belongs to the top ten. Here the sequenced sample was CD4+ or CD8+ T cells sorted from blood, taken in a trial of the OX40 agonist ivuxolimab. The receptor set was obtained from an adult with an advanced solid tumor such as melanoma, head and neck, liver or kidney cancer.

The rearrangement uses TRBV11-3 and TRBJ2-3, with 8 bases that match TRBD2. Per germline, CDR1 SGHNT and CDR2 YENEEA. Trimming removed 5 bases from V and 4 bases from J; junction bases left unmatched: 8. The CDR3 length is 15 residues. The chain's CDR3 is CASSPPQRGSDTQYF. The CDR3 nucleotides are TGTGCCAGCAGCCCCCCACAGCGGGGGTCAGATACGCAGTATTTT.

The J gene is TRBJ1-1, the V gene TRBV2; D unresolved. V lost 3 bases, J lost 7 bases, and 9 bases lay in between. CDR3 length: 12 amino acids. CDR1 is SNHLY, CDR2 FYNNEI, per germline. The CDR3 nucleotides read TGTGCCAGCAGTGACCAGCTCTATGAAGCTTTCTTT. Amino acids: CASSDQLYEAFF.

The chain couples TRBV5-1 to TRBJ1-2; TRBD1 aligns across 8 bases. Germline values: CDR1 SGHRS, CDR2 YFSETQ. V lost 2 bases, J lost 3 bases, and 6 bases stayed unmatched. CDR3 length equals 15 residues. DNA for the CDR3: TGCGCCAGCAGCTTAGGGACAGGCAAAGACTATGGCTACACCTTC. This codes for CASSLGTGKDYGYTF.

The CDR3 protein is CASSLRGGFSYEQYF. The CDR3, as DNA: TGTGCCAGCAGTTTACGGGGGGGCTTCTCCTACGAGCAGTACTTC. The gene calls are TRBV27 and TRBJ2-7; 8 nucleotides match TRBD2. V was clipped by 2 bases and J by 0 bases; unmatched bases: 3. The CDR3 is made up of 15 amino acids. The germline V gene has CDR1 MNHEY and CDR2 SMNVEV (reference sequence).

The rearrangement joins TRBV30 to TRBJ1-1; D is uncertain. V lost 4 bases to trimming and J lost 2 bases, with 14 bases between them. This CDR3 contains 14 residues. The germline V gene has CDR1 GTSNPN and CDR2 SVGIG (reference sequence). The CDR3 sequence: CAWKQSEINTEAFF. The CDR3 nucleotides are TGTGCCTGGAAACAGTCGGAAATTAACACTGAAGCTTTCTTT.

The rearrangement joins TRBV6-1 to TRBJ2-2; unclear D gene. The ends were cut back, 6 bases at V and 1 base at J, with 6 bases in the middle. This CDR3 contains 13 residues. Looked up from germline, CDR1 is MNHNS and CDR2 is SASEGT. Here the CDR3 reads CASRGMNTGELFF. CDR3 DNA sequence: TGTGCCAGCAGGGGGATGAACACCGGGGAGCTGTTTTTT.

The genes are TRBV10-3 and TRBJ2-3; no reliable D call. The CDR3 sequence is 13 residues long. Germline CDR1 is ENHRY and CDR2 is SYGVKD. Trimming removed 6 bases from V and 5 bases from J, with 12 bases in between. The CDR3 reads CAIRTSDGDTQYF. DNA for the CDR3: TGTGCCATCAGGACCAGCGATGGAGATACGCAGTATTTT.

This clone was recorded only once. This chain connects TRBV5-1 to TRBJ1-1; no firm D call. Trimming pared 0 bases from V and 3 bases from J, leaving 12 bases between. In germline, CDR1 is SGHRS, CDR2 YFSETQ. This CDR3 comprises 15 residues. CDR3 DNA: TGCGCCAGCAGCTTGGACCTCGGGGTCGACACTGAAGCTTTCTTT. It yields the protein CASSLDLGVDTEAFF.

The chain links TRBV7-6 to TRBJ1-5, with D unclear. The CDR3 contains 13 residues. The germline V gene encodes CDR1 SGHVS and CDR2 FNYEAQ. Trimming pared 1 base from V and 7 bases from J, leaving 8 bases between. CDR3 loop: CASSLGRRQPQHF. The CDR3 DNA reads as TGTGCCAGCAGCTTAGGTCGCCGACAGCCCCAGCATTTT.

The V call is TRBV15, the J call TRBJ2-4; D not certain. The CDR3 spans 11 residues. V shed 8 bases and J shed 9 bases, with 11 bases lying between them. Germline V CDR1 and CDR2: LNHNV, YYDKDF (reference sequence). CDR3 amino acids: CATANKGIQYF. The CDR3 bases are TGTGCCACCGCTAATAAGGGCATTCAGTACTTC.

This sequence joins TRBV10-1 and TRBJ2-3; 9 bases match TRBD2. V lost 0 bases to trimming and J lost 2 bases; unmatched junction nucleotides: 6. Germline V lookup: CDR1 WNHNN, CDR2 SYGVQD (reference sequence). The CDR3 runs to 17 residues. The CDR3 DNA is TGCGCCAGCAGTGAGTCCGAGGCTAGCGGGGCCACAGATACGCAGTATTTT. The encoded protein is CASSESEASGATDTQYF.

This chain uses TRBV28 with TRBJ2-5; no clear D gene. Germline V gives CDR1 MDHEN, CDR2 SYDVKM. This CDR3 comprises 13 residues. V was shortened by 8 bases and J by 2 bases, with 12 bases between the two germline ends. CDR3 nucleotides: TGTGCCAGCTGCTTGCCGGTGCAAGAGACCCAGTACTTC. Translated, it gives CASCLPVQETQYF.

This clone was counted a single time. The CDR3 sequence is CSVERDRGSGYTF. The CDR3 coding sequence is TGCAGCGTTGAAAGGGACAGGGGGTCTGGCTACACCTTC. The J gene is TRBJ1-2, the V gene TRBV29-1; 11 bases are a match to TRBD1. The CDR3 consists of 13 residues. V lost 2 bases to trimming and J lost 7 bases; unmatched junction nucleotides: 3. Germline V CDR1 and CDR2: SQVTM, ANQGSEA.

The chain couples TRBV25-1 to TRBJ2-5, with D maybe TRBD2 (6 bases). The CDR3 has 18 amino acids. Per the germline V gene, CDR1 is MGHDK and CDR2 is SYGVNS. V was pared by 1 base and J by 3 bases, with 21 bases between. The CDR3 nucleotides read TGTGCCAGCAGTGAATTTGCGGGTTGGGTTCGGGAGAAAGAGACCCAGTACTTC. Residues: CASSEFAGWVREKETQYF.

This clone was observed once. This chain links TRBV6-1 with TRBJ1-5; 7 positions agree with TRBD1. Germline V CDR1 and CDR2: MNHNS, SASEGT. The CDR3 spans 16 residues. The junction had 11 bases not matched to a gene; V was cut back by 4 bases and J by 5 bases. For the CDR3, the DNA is TGTGCCAGCAGTGGACAGGGAATCATAAGGGATCAGCCCCAGCATTTT. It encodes CASSGQGIIRDQPQHF.